This TCR beta chain is from a study of T cell changes during pregnancy in multiple sclerosis. Trimming took 9 bases from V and 0 from J, leaving 14 bases between them. The CDR3 has 14 residues. Germline CDR1 is MNHNS and CDR2 is SASEGT. Clones were sequenced by immunoSEQ multiplex PCR, and TCRdb holds only the in-frame ones, with some missing. The table has tens of thousands of clones, around 90% seen once. This sequence was found in a female donor in good health, enrolled as a control in a pregnancy study. Sequences were derived from peripheral blood, sampled in the third trimester of pregnancy. This chain connects TRBV6-1 to TRBJ1-2; no reliable D call. The CDR3 loop reads CASLKDIANYGYTF. The CDR3 nucleotides read TGTGCCAGTTTGAAAGATATAGCTAACTATGGCTACACCTTC.